This entry describes one T cell receptor beta chain. Sequencing was performed with immunoSEQ multiplex PCR; in TCRdb, only in-frame clones are kept and a portion is missing. The sample has 1.4 million or so clones; just under 99% are singletons. The sample originates from a study of shared clonotypes between healthy human individuals. The clonotype was recovered from a man aged 30 to 45 in good health. Sequenced material: naive CD4+ T cells sorted from blood. The subset denotes: CD45RA+ positively selected.

The CDR3 is CASSFWTGTGYEQYF. The CDR3 DNA follows: TGTGCCAGCAGTTTTTGGACAGGGACCGGTTACGAGCAGTACTTC. The V call is TRBV28, the J call TRBJ2-7; 8 nucleotides match TRBD1. The germline gives CDR1 MDHEN, CDR2 SYDVKM. The CDR3 consists of 15 residues. V dropped 3 bases and J dropped 4; count of bases not matched to a gene: 8.